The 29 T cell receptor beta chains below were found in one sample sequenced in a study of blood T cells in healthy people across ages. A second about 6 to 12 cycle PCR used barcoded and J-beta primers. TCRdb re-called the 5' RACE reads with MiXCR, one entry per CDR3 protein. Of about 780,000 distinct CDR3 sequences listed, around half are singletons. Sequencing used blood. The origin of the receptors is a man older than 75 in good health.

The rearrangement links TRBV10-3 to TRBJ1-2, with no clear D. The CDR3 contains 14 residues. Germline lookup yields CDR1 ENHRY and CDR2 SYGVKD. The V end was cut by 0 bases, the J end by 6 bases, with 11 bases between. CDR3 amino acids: CAISESAVRDGYTF. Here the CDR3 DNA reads TGTGCCATCAGTGAGTCGGCAGTACGCGATGGCTACACCTTC.

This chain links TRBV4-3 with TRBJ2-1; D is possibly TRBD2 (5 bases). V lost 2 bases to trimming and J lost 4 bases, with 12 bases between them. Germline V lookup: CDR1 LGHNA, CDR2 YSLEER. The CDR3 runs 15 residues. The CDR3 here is CASSQPGLGYNEQFF. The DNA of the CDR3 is TGCGCCAGCAGCCAACCCGGACTGGGTTACAATGAGCAGTTCTTC.

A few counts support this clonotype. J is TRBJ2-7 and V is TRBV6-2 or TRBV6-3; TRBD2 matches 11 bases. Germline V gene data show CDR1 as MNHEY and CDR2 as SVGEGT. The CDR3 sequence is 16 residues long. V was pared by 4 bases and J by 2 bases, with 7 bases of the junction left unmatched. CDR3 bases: TGTGCCAGCAGTTCCACCGGGACTAGCGGAACCTACGAGCAGTACTTC. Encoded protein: CASSSTGTSGTYEQYF.

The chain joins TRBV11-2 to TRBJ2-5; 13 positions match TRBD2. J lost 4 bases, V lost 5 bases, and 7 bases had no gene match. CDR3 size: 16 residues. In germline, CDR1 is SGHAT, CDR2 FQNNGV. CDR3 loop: CASSRGLAGVSETQYF. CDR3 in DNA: TGTGCCAGCAGCCGAGGACTAGCGGGAGTTTCAGAGACCCAGTACTTC.

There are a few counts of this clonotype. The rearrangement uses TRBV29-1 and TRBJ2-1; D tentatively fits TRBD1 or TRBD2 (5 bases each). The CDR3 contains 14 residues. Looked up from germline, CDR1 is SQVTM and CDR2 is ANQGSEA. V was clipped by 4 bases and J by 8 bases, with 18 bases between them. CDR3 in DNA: TGCAGCGTTGTGTGGGGGAGAGGGGCAGATGAGCAGTTCTTC. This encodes CSVVWGRGADEQFF.

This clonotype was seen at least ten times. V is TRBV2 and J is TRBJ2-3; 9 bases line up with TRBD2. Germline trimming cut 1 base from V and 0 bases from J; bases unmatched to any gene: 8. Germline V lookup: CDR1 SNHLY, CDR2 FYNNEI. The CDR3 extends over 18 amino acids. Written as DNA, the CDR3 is TGTGCCAGCAGTGAAGTGTCGCTAGCGGGGACTAGCACAGATACGCAGTATTTT. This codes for CASSEVSLAGTSTDTQYF.

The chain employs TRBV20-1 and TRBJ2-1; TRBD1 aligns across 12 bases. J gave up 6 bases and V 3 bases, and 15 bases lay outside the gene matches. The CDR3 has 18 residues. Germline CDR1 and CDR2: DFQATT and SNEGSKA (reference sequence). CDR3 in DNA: TGCAGTGCTAGTTTCCGGGACAGGGGGCGTGAGGTTCGCAATGAGCAGTTCTTC. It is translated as CSASFRDRGREVRNEQFF.

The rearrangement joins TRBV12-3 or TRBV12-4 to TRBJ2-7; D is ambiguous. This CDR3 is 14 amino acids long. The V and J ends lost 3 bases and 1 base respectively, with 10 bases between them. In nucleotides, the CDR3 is TGTGCCAGCAGTTTGTTCGCAGGATCCTACGAGCAGTACTTC. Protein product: CASSLFAGSYEQYF.

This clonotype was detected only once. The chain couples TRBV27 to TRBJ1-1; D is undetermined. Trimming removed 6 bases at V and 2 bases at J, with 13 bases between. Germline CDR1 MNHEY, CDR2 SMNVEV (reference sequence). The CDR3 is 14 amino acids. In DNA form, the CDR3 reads TGTGCCAGCAGGGACCCCTTGTTCAACACTGAAGCTTTCTTT. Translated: CASRDPLFNTEAFF.

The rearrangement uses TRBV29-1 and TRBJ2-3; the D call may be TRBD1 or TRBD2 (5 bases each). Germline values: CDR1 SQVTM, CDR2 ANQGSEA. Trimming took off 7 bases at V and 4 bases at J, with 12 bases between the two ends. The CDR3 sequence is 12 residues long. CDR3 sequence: CSGRLGADTQYF. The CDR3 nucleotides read TGCAGCGGAAGATTGGGGGCAGATACGCAGTATTTT.

Written as DNA, the CDR3 is TGCAGCGTTGCTAGCGGGGATCAATTTTACAATGAGCAGTTCTTC. Translation: CSVASGDQFYNEQFF. This sequence joins TRBV29-1 and TRBJ2-1; 9 bases agree with TRBD2. V shed 4 bases and J 4 bases; nucleotides not matched to a gene: 8. Germline-derived CDR1 and CDR2 are SQVTM and ANQGSEA. The CDR3 loop spans 15 amino acids.

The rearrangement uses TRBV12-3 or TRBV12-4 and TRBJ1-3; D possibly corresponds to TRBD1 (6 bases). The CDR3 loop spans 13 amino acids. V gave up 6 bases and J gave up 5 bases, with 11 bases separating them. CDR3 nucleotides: TGTGCCAGCAGGTGGGACATCCGAAACACCATATATTTT. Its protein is CASRWDIRNTIYF.

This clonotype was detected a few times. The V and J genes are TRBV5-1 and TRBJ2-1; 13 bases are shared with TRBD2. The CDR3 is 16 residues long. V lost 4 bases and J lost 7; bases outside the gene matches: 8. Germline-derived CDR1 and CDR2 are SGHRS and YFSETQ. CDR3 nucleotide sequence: TGCGCCAGCAGCCCCGAGGGACTAGCGGGACGTAATGAGCAGTTCTTC. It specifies CASSPEGLAGRNEQFF.

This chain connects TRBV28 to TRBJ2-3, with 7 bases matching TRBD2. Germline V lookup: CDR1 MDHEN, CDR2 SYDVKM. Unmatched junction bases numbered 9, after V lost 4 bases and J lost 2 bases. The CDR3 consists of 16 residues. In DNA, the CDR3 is TGTGCCAGCAGTTCGATACTAGCGTCATCCACAGATACGCAGTATTTT. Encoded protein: CASSSILASSTDTQYF.

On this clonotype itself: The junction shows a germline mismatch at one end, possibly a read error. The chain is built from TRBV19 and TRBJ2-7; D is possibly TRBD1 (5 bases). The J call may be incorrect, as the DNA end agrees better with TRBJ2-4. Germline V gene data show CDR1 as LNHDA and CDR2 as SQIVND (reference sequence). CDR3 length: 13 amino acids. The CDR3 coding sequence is TGTACCAGTAGTCCAGGGTACGAAAACATTCAGTACTTC. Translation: CTSSPGYENIQYF.

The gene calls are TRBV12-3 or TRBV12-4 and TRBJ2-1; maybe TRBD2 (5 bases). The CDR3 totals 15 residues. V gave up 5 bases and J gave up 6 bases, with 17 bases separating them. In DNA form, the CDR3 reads TGTGCCAGCAGTCCCAGCCCCCTAGCATCCAATGAGCAGTTCTTC. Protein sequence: CASSPSPLASNEQFF.

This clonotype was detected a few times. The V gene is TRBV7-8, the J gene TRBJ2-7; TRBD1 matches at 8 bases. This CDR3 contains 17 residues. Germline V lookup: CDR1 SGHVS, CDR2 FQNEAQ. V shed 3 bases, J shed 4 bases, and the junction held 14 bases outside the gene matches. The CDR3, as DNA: TGTGCCAGCAGCTTCCGGACAGGGCCAGCGGGCTCTTACGAGCAGTACTTC. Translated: CASSFRTGPAGSYEQYF. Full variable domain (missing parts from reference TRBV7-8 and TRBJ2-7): GAGVSQSPRYKVAKRGQDVALRCDPISGHVSLFWYQQALGQGPEFLTYFQNEAQLDKSGLPSDRFFAERPEGSVSTLKIQRTQQEDSAVYLCASSFRTGPAGSYEQYFGPGTRLTVT.

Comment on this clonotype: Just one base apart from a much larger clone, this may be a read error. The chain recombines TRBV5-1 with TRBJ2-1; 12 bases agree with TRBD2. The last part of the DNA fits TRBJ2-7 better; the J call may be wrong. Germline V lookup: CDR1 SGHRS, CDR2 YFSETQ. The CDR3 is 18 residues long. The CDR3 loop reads CASRRRLAGETPHNEQYF. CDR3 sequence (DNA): TGCGCCAGCAGAAGGCGACTAGCGGGAGAGACCCCTCACAATGAGCAGTACTTC.

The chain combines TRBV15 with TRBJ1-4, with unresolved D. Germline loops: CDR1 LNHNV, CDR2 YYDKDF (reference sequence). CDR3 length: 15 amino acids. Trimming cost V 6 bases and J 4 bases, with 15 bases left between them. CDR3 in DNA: TGTGCCACCAGGCCGAATCGGGCGGGTAATGAAAAACTGTTTTTT. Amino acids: CATRPNRAGNEKLFF. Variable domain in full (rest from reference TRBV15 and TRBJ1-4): DAMVIQNPRYQVTQFGKPVTLSCSQTLNHNVMYWYQQKSSQAPKLLFHYYDKDFNNEADTPDNFQSRRPNTSFCFLDIRSPGLGDTAMYLCATRPNRAGNEKLFFGSGTQLSVL.

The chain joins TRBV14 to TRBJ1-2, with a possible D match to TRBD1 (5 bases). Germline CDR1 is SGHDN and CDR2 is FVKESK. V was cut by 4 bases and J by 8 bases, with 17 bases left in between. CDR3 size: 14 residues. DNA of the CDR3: TGTGCCAGCAGCCCCATCAACACGGGGGGAGGCTACACCTTC. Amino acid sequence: CASSPINTGGGYTF.

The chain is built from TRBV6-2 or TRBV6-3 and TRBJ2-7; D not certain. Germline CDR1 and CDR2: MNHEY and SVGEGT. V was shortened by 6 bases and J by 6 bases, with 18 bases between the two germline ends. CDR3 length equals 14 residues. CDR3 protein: CASRGTHAPSEQYF. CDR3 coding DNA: TGTGCCAGCAGGGGAACTCATGCTCCGAGCGAGCAGTACTTC.

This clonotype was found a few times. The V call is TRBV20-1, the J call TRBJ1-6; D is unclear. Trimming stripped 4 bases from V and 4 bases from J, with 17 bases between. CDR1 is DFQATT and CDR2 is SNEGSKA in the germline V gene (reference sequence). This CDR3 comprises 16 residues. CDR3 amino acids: CSATDPRWAYNSPLHF. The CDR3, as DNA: TGCAGTGCTACCGACCCCCGTTGGGCATATAATTCACCCCTCCACTTT.

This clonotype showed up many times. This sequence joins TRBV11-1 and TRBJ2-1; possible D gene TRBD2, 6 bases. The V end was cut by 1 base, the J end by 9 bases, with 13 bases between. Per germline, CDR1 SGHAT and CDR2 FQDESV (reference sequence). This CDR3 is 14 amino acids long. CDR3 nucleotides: TGTGCCAGCAGCTTAGAACTAGCCATGGGTGAGCAGTTCTTC. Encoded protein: CASSLELAMGEQFF.

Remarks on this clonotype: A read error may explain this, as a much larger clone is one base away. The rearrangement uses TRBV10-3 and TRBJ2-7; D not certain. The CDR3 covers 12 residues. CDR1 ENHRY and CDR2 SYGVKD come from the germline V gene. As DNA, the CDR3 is TGTACCATCAGTGAGAATAGGTACGAGCAGTACTTC. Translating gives CTISENRYEQYF.

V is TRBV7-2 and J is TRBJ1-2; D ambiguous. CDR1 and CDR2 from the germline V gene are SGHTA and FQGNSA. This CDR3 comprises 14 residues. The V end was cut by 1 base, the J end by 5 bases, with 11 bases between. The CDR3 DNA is TGTGCCAGCAGCTTAGTATGGAAAACATATGGCTACACCTTC. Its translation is CASSLVWKTYGYTF.

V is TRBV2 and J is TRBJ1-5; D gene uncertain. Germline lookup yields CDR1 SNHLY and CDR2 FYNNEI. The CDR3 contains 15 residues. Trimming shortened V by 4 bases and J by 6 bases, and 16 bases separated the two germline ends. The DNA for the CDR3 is TGTGCCAGCAGTGCTTTTGGTCTAACGGGTCAGCCCCAGCATTTT. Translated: CASSAFGLTGQPQHF.

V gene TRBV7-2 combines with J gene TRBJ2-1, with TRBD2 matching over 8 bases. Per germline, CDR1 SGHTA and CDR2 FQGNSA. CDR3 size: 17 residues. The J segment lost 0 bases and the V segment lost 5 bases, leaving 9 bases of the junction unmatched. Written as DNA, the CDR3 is TGTGCCAGCAGCCGGGGGGGGCCCGGAAGCTCCTACAATGAGCAGTTCTTC. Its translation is CASSRGGPGSSYNEQFF.

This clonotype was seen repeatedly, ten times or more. The CDR3 reads CASSYRTRNTEAFF. Written as DNA, the CDR3 is TGTGCCAGCAGTTACAGGACCCGGAACACTGAAGCTTTCTTT. The V and J genes are TRBV3-1 and TRBJ1-1, with D possibly being TRBD1 (5 bases). V lost 6 bases to trimming and J lost 1 base, with 12 bases between them. CDR3 length: 14 residues. Germline CDR1 is LGHDT and CDR2 is YNNKEL (reference sequence).

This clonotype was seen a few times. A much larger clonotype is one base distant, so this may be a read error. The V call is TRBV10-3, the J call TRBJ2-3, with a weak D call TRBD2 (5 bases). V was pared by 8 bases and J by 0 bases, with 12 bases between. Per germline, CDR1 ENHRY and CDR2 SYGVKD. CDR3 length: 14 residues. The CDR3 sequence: CAISVWESTDTQYF. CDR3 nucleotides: TGTGCCATCTCTGTGTGGGAGAGCACAGATACGCAGTATTTT.